This paragraph reports one T cell receptor (beta chain). Generated by immunoSEQ multiplex PCR, the TCRdb table keeps only in-frame clones and is missing some. The sample lists about 190,000 clones, more than 75% seen once, with roughly 4.7% in the top ten. This specimen comes from a study of blood T cell repertoires in COVID-19. The CDR3 covers 13 residues. Germline V gene data show CDR1 as MNHNY and CDR2 as SVGAGI (reference sequence). V was pared by 4 bases and J by 1 base, with 7 bases between. This sequence originates from a human donor in a cohort sampled during active COVID-19. Sequencing used peripheral blood. The chain couples TRBV6-6 to TRBJ1-1; no reliable D call. CDR3 in amino acids: CASSSLSNTEAFF. CDR3 DNA sequence: TGTGCCAGCAGTTCCTTATCGAACACTGAAGCTTTCTTT.